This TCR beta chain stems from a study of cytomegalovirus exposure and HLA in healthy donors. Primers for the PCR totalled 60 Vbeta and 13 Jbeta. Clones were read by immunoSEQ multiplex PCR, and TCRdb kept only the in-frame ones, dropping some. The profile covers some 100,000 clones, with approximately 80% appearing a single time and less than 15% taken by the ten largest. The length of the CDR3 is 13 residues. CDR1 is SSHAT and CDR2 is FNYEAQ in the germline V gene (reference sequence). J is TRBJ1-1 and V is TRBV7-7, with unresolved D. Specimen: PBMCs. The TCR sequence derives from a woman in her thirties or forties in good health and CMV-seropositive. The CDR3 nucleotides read TGTGCTATAGGAGAAGCATTGAACACTGAAGCTTTCTTT. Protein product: CAIGEALNTEAFF.